This T cell receptor (beta chain) is drawn from a study of blood T cells in healthy people across ages. This clonotype was counted ten times or more. The V end was cut by 0 bases, the J end by 7 bases, with 12 bases between. CDR3 length equals 14 residues. Germline CDR1 reads LGHDT; CDR2 reads YNNKEL (reference sequence). PCR was performed a second time for about 7 to 11 cycles using a sample-barcoded 5' primer and a J-beta primer mix. A single record per CDR3 protein comes from TCRdb applying MiXCR to the 5' RACE reads. The data contain hundreds of thousands of distinct CDR3 sequences, roughly 32% of them singletons.

The sequence was obtained from a woman over 75 in good health. The sequencing sample was made of blood. The V and J genes are TRBV3-1 and TRBJ1-2; D not certain. CDR3: CASSQEAGKSGYTF. CDR3 sequence (DNA): TGTGCCAGCAGCCAAGAAGCCGGGAAGAGTGGCTACACCTTC. The variable domain in full, completed from reference TRBV3-1 and TRBJ1-2, reads DTAVSQTPKYLVTQMGNDKSIKCEQNLGHDTMYWYKQDSKKFLKIMFSYNNKELIINETVPNRFSPKSPDKAHLNLHINSLELGDSAVYFCASSQEAGKSGYTFGSGTRLTVV.